One sample yielded the 14 T cell receptor beta chains listed below, sequenced in a study of shared clonotypes between healthy human individuals. Naive CD8 isolation took CD45RO-negative cells positively selected for CCR7 and excluded terminally differentiated effector memory CD45RA+ cells. Assay used: immunoSEQ multiplex PCR; TCRdb lists only in-frame clones, some missing. The sample holds roughly 2 million clones; roughly 94% are singletons and the top ten take 0.9% to 1.4%. What was sequenced was naive CD8+ T cells sorted from blood. These receptors originate from a man aged 18 to 29 in good health.

A note on this clone: The same CDR3 arises from other DNA sequences in this sample as well. The chain combines TRBV9 with TRBJ2-5; D assignment may be TRBD1 or TRBD2 (5 bases each). CDR1 SGDLS and CDR2 YYNGEE come from the germline V gene. Trimming stripped 1 base from V and 1 base from J, with 8 bases between. The CDR3 runs to 14 residues. Here the CDR3 DNA reads TGTGCCAGCAGCGTATCAGGGACCCAAGAGACCCAGTACTTC. Its protein product is CASSVSGTQETQYF.

The V call is TRBV7-6, the J call TRBJ1-6; no clear D. Deletions cut 1 base from V and 9 bases from J, with 10 bases between. This CDR3 is 14 amino acids long. Germline V gene data show CDR1 as SGHVS and CDR2 as FNYEAQ. In nucleotides, the CDR3 is TGTGCCAGCAGCTTAGTACCCGTCGGTTCACCCCTCCACTTT. Translation gives CASSLVPVGSPLHF.

This clone was detected once. The CDR3 reads CASSLSMGSGGNEQFF. Here the CDR3 DNA reads TGTGCCAGCAGTTTATCGATGGGTAGCGGGGGGAATGAGCAGTTCTTC. V is TRBV27 and J is TRBJ2-1; 10 nucleotides align to TRBD2. Germline V gives CDR1 MNHEY, CDR2 SMNVEV (reference sequence). The V segment lost 0 bases and the J segment 7 bases; nucleotides outside the gene matches: 6. The CDR3 contains 16 residues.

In regard to this clone: Other DNA sequences in the sample encode the same CDR3. V usage is TRBV28 and J usage is TRBJ1-1; D gene unclear. The CDR3 spans 13 residues. The V and J ends lost 2 bases and 1 base respectively, with 5 bases between them. The germline V gene has CDR1 MDHEN and CDR2 SYDVKM. This chain's CDR3 is CASSLAENTEAFF. CDR3 DNA: TGTGCCAGCAGTTTAGCGGAGAACACTGAAGCTTTCTTT.

The chain employs TRBV5-1 and TRBJ1-1, with a possible D match to TRBD1 (6 bases). CDR1 and CDR2 (germline): SGHRS, YFSETQ. With 0 bases removed from V and 1 base from J, the gap between germline ends came to 16 bases. This CDR3 spans 17 amino acids. The CDR3 nucleotides are TGCGCCAGCAGCTTGGATGGGACACCGGGGGAGAACACTGAAGCTTTCTTT. Its protein is CASSLDGTPGENTEAFF.

The sample holds one count of this clone. This chain links TRBV2 with TRBJ2-1, with TRBD2 identical over 8 bases. Germline assignment: CDR1 SNHLY and CDR2 FYNNEI. Trimming at V came to 8 bases and at J to 8 bases, leaving 17 bases not matched to a gene. The CDR3 has 16 residues. In DNA form, the CDR3 reads TGTGCCAGCTGTAGCGCCGGGACTAGAGCAGGAGATGAGCAGTTCTTC. Translated, it gives CASCSAGTRAGDEQFF. Drawing the rest from reference TRBV2 and TRBJ2-1, the complete variable domain is EPEVTQTPSHQVTQMGQEVILRCVPISNHLYFYWYRQILGQKVEFLVSFYNNEISEKSEIFDDQFSVERPDGSNFTLKIRSTKLEDSAMYFCASCSAGTRAGDEQFFGPGTRLTVL.

V gene TRBV30 combines with J gene TRBJ1-6; TRBD1 matches 7 bases. CDR1 and CDR2 from the germline V gene are GTSNPN and SVGIG (reference sequence). The CDR3 is 16 residues long. V was clipped by 5 bases and J by 7 bases; unmatched bases: 14. CDR3 in amino acids: CAWGGDSVSVNSPLHF. As DNA, the CDR3 is TGTGCCTGGGGTGGGGACAGCGTGTCCGTGAATTCACCCCTCCACTTT.

V and J are TRBV10-1 and TRBJ2-5; D is uncertain. The CDR3 spans 14 residues. From germline, CDR1 is WNHNN and CDR2 SYGVQD (reference sequence). Trimming took 3 bases from V and 5 from J, leaving 13 bases between them. CDR3 bases: TGCGCCAGCAGTGAAAGACCCGACCTCGAGACCCAGTACTTC. Residues: CASSERPDLETQYF.

The CDR3 here is CASNHRDSYGYTF. CDR3 bases: TGTGCCAGCAACCATCGGGACAGCTATGGCTACACCTTC. J is TRBJ1-2 and V is TRBV6-1, with 7 nucleotides matching TRBD1. V lost 7 bases to trimming and J lost 4 bases; unmatched junction nucleotides: 6. The CDR3 is 13 residues long. Germline CDR1 reads MNHNS; CDR2 reads SASEGT.

V usage is TRBV29-1 and J usage is TRBJ2-2; TRBD2 is a possible D gene (5 bases). V lost 5 bases and J lost 5, with 9 bases in between. CDR3 length equals 12 residues. CDR1 is SQVTM, CDR2 ANQGSEA, per germline. The CDR3 DNA sequence: TGCAGCGTTACGAGGGAAACCGGGGAGCTGTTTTTT. This encodes CSVTRETGELFF.

In regard to this clone: The same CDR3 arises from other DNA sequences in this sample as well. The chain combines TRBV9 with TRBJ2-7; 8 bases align to TRBD1. The CDR3 length is 15 residues. From germline, CDR1 is SGDLS and CDR2 YYNGEE. J gave up 2 bases and V 0 bases, and 4 bases lay outside the gene matches. CDR3 sequence reads: CASSVGTGIAYEQYF. CDR3 sequence (DNA): TGTGCCAGCAGCGTAGGGACAGGGATTGCCTACGAGCAGTACTTC.

As concerns this clone: The sample carries other DNA sequences with the same CDR3. The chain employs TRBV4-1 and TRBJ2-7, with TRBD1 matching 10 bases. CDR3 size: 15 residues. With V trimmed by 2 bases and J by 3 bases, 4 bases remained unmatched. The germline CDR1 and CDR2 sequences are MGHRA and YSYEKL. In DNA, the CDR3 is TGCGCCAGCAGCCAACTCCGGACAGGGGGCTACGAGCAGTACTTC. The encoded protein is CASSQLRTGGYEQYF.

As regards this clone: In the same sample, other DNA sequences code for this CDR3. This chain joins TRBV29-1 and TRBJ2-3; 9 positions match TRBD1. Germline CDR1 is SQVTM and CDR2 is ANQGSEA. Trimming removed 6 bases from V and 2 bases from J; junction bases left unmatched: 3. The CDR3 has 13 amino acids. The DNA for the CDR3 is TGCAGCGTAGGGACAGGGATCACAGATACGCAGTATTTT. It yields the protein CSVGTGITDTQYF.

The V and J genes are TRBV4-1 and TRBJ2-2; weak D call: TRBD1 (5 bases). The CDR3 extends over 13 amino acids. V gave up 9 bases and J gave up 1 base, with 9 bases separating them. Looked up from germline, CDR1 is MGHRA and CDR2 is YSYEKL. CDR3 DNA sequence: TGCGCCAGTTGGGGCTTGAACACCGGGGAGCTGTTTTTT. Amino acids: CASWGLNTGELFF.